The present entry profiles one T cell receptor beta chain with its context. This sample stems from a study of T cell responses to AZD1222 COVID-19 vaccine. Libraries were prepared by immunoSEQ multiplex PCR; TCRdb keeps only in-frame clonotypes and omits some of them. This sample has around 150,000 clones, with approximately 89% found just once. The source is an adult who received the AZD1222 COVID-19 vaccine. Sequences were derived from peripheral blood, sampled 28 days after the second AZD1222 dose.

The CDR3, as DNA: TGTGCCAGCAGTGAATTCAGGCAGAGCGCGAACACCGGGGAGCTGTTTTTT. This codes for CASSEFRQSANTGELFF. The chain has TRBV2 and TRBJ2-2; D unresolved. The CDR3 length is 17 residues. V was trimmed by 2 bases and J by 0 bases, leaving 13 bases between them. Germline CDR1 is SNHLY and CDR2 is FYNNEI.